Below, one TCR beta chain is given with its context. The data are from a study of blood T cell repertoires in COVID-19. Across the study: The United States, Italy and Spain provided the acute and convalescent COVID-19 samples. Nucleic acid was either cDNA or gDNA, and it came from T cells, B-cell-depleted T cells, or PBMCs.

V gave up 3 bases and J gave up 3 bases, with 9 bases separating them. The CDR3 covers 14 residues. Germline lookup yields CDR1 KGHSH and CDR2 LQKENI. Per the original methods: By means of reference gene primer amplification, nucleated cell counts were estimated. Here immunoSEQ multiplex PCR was the method, and the copy in TCRdb shows in-frame clones only, minus some. The D gene and trimming were derived from the DNA, and the V and J assignments and clone size from that table. This table holds under 200,000 clones, approximately 80% found once. The clonotype originates from a woman aged 60-75 years with acute or convalescent COVID-19. The chain employs TRBV18 and TRBJ2-1; no definite D call. The sample taken for sequencing was peripheral blood. Written as DNA, the CDR3 is TGTGCCAGCTCACCTCCAGTGAACTACAATGAGCAGTTCTTC. Translation gives CASSPPVNYNEQFF.